This passage covers 31 T cell receptor beta chains from one sample sequenced in a study of metastatic and nonmetastatic thyroid tumors. TCRdb re-analyzed the PCR reads using MiXCR. The sample lists 40,000 or so clones, roughly 25% occurring once. Among the patients, none had received any treatment before thyroid surgery. The specimen sequenced was blood. These receptors came from a female donor with papillary thyroid cancer or a benign thyroid nodule (not recorded which). Some clones in this sample may be carry-over from other donors' samples.

This sequence joins TRBV12-3 or TRBV12-4 and TRBJ1-2; D gene ambiguous. The V end was cut by 3 bases, the J end by 8 bases, with 10 bases between. The CDR3 sequence is 12 residues long. The chain's CDR3 is CASSFGFGGYTF. CDR3 in DNA: TGTGCCAGCAGTTTCGGTTTCGGGGGCTACACCTTC.

By sample share, this clone is medium-sized. The V gene is TRBV6-1, the J gene TRBJ1-2; the match to TRBD1 covers 8 bases. Trimming took 6 bases from V and 13 from J; bases not matched to a gene: 10. Germline V gene lookup returns CDR1 MNHNS and CDR2 SASEGT. The CDR3 length is 12 residues. CDR3 nucleotide sequence: TGTGCCAGCAGCCCCGGACAGGGAATCCCCACCTTC. It specifies CASSPGQGIPTF.

This clone has a count of ten or more. A much bigger clone sits one base away, suggesting this may be a read error. J is TRBJ2-1 and V is TRBV28, with TRBD2 identical over 7 bases. Germline CDR1 reads MDHEN; CDR2 reads SYDVKM. This CDR3 comprises 12 residues. The V and J ends lost 6 bases and 13 bases, in that order; junction bases with no gene match: 9. CDR3 loop: CASSRTSVAQFF. The CDR3 nucleotides are TGTGCCAGCAGCAGGACTAGTGTGGCTCAGTTCTTC.

In this sample, this clone turned up many times. The chain recombines TRBV28 with TRBJ2-2, with 8 bases that match TRBD2. CDR3 length equals 13 residues. Germline CDR1 MDHEN, CDR2 SYDVKM. V was pared by 10 bases and J by 5 bases, with 6 bases of the junction left unmatched. The CDR3 reads CATSTGGTGELFF. The CDR3 nucleotides read TGTGCCACCTCAACGGGAGGGACCGGGGAGCTGTTTTTT. The whole variable domain, remainder taken from reference TRBV28 and TRBJ2-2, is DVKVTQSSRYLVKRTGEKVFLECVQDMDHENMFWYRQDPGLGLRLIYFSYDVKMKEKGDIPEGYSVSREKKERFSLILESASTNQTSMYLCATSTGGTGELFFGEGSRLTVL.

This clone was recorded a few times. V is TRBV12-5 and J is TRBJ2-7, with D possibly matching TRBD1 (5 bases). V dropped 4 bases and J dropped 7 bases, with 23 bases sitting between them. This CDR3 has 16 residues. Germline V gene data show CDR1 as LGHNT and CDR2 as FRNRAP. The CDR3 coding sequence is TGTGCTAGTGGTTCCACCCAGGGAATCGCATCTATGGAGCAGTACTTC. It yields the protein CASGSTQGIASMEQYF.

This clone qualifies as medium-sized. V is TRBV2 and J is TRBJ2-7, with 11 bases matching TRBD1. V lost 6 bases and J lost 4; bases outside the gene matches: 5. The germline gives CDR1 SNHLY, CDR2 FYNNEI. The CDR3 is 14 amino acids. The CDR3: CASRRTGGAYEQYF. In DNA form, the CDR3 reads TGTGCCAGCAGGCGGACAGGGGGCGCGTACGAGCAGTACTTC.

The V and J genes are TRBV5-4 and TRBJ1-1; D is uncertain. Germline V CDR1 and CDR2: SGHNT, YYREEE (reference sequence). The CDR3 totals 14 residues. With 0 bases removed from V and 1 base from J, the gap between germline ends came to 7 bases. DNA for the CDR3: TGTGCCAGCAGCTTGGCGGTGGGGAACACTGAAGCTTTCTTT. It codes for CASSLAVGNTEAFF.

Many counts were recorded for this clone. In nucleotides, the CDR3 is TGTGCCAGCAGCTTTCCGACAGGGCCTAACTATGGCTACACCTTC. This codes for CASSFPTGPNYGYTF. The chain couples TRBV11-3 to TRBJ1-2; 7 bases fit TRBD1. This CDR3 has 15 amino acids. V was clipped by 3 bases and J by 0 bases; unmatched bases: 4. Germline lookup yields CDR1 SGHNT and CDR2 YENEEA.

The genes are TRBV5-6 and TRBJ2-3, with D unclear. CDR1 is SGHDT, CDR2 YYEEEE, per germline. The CDR3 covers 13 residues. Between the trimmed V and J ends, which lost 3 bases and 1 base, there was a span of 6 bases. DNA for the CDR3: TGTGCCAGCAGCTCCCTGGGCACAGATACGCAGTATTTT. This translates into CASSSLGTDTQYF.

This clone has more than one count but fewer than ten. The chain has TRBV6-4 and TRBJ1-3; D is undetermined. The ends were cut back, 5 bases at V and 7 bases at J, with 6 bases in the middle. This CDR3 is 11 amino acids long. CDR1 and CDR2 (germline): MRHNA, SNTAGT. This CDR3 is CASSWLNTIYF. In DNA form, the CDR3 reads TGTGCCAGCAGTTGGCTCAACACCATATATTTT.

This clone was seen many times. This may arise from a read error, as a much more abundant clone is one base away. Other DNA sequences from this sample encode an identical CDR3 as well. The CDR3 DNA follows: TGCGCCAGCAGCCTAACAGGATTCTCTGGAAACACCATATATTTT. As protein: CASSLTGFSGNTIYF. The chain employs TRBV12-3 or TRBV12-4 and TRBJ1-3; D is perhaps TRBD1 (5 bases). This CDR3 is 15 amino acids long.

The sample holds many counts of this clone. The CDR3 sequence: CASSKDSGGQPQHF. The CDR3 DNA reads TGTGCCAGCAGTAAGGACAGTGGGGGTCAGCCCCAGCATTTT. The V call is TRBV7-9, the J call TRBJ1-5; tentative D call: TRBD1 (6 bases). This CDR3 is 14 amino acids long. Per the germline V gene, CDR1 is SEHNR and CDR2 is FQNEAQ (reference sequence). Trimming left V 6 bases short and J 6 bases short, with 15 bases between.

The chain recombines TRBV28 with TRBJ2-7; D is possibly TRBD2 (8 bases). This CDR3 comprises 15 residues. V dropped 6 bases and J dropped 7 bases, with 22 bases sitting between them. The germline gives CDR1 MDHEN, CDR2 SYDVKM. CDR3 sequence (DNA): TGTGCCAGCAGCTTTCTAGCGGGCCAGGGGGGGGAGCAGTACTTC. This sequence encodes CASSFLAGQGGEQYF. The complete variable domain, with remaining parts taken from reference TRBV28 and TRBJ2-7, reads DVKVTQSSRYLVKRTGEKVFLECVQDMDHENMFWYRQDPGLGLRLIYFSYDVKMKEKGDIPEGYSVSREKKERFSLILESASTNQTSMYLCASSFLAGQGGEQYFGPGTRLTVT.

This clone was observed a few times. The V and J genes are TRBV28 and TRBJ2-7; 9 nucleotides align to TRBD1. Germline CDR1 MDHEN, CDR2 SYDVKM. Germline trimming cut 3 bases from V and 3 bases from J; bases unmatched to any gene: 6. The CDR3 runs to 15 residues. CDR3 sequence (DNA): TGTGCCAGCAGTTTCTCCGGGACAGGGATCTACGAGCAGTACTTC. Translation: CASSFSGTGIYEQYF.

V usage is TRBV20-1 and J usage is TRBJ2-7; D gene unclear. CDR3 length: 13 residues. Germline lookup yields CDR1 DFQATT and CDR2 SNEGSKA (reference sequence). Trimming left V 6 bases short and J 4 bases short, with 16 bases between. In DNA form, the CDR3 reads TGCAGTGCCACGCCGGACCATACTTACGAGCAGTACTTC. Translated, it gives CSATPDHTYEQYF.

Sample share makes this clone medium-sized. The genes are TRBV6-2 or TRBV6-3 and TRBJ2-7, with D maybe TRBD1 (5 bases). The V gene's germline CDR1 is MNHEY and CDR2 SVGEGT. The V gene lost 6 bases and the J gene lost 2 bases, with 11 bases spanning the gap. The CDR3 sequence is 13 residues long. The CDR3 DNA reads TGTGCCAGCAGAGGGGCCCCCACCTACGAGCAGTACTTC. Translated, it gives CASRGAPTYEQYF.

This clone has a single count. CDR3 residues: CASSSGAGSSYEQYF. The CDR3 DNA is TGTGCCAGCAGCTCAGGCGCAGGAAGCTCCTACGAGCAGTACTTC. The chain joins TRBV7-6 to TRBJ2-7, with unresolved D. Per the germline V gene, CDR1 is SGHVS and CDR2 is FNYEAQ. CDR3 length: 15 residues. V shed 4 bases and J shed 0 bases, with 13 bases lying between them.

The chain links TRBV27 to TRBJ1-2; TRBD1 matches at 7 bases. The trim removed 0 bases at V and 8 bases at J, leaving 15 bases unmatched. The CDR3 totals 17 residues. CDR1 is MNHEY and CDR2 is SMNVEV in the germline V gene (reference sequence). In DNA, the CDR3 is TGTGCCAGCAGTTTATCTTGGGGGCAAAGGGACAGCGGGGGCTACACCTTC. As protein: CASSLSWGQRDSGGYTF.

This clone occurred many times. The chain joins TRBV4-2 to TRBJ2-1; possibly TRBD2 for D (7 bases). The CDR3 has 14 amino acids. V lost 1 base, J lost 11 bases, and 15 bases lay in between. CDR1 is LGHNA, CDR2 YNFKEQ, per germline. CDR3 bases: TGTGCCAGCAGCCAAGTAGGCGGCGGGGGCCAGCAGTTCTTC. The encoded protein is CASSQVGGGGQQFF.

Concerning this clone: Compared with germline, one end of the junction differs, possibly owing to a read error. V is TRBV19 and J is TRBJ1-5; a possible D gene is TRBD1 (6 bases). The CDR3 totals 16 residues. Germline assignment: CDR1 LNHDA and CDR2 SQIVND (reference sequence). The CDR3 region has the DNA TGCGCCAGTACACTGTGGACAGTGCGCAGCAATCAGCCCCAGCATTTT. Amino acid sequence: CASTLWTVRSNQPQHF.

Notes on this clone: At one of its ends the junction is not consistent with the germline gene, which may arise from a read error. The chain uses TRBV2 and TRBJ1-5; D remains ambiguous. CDR1 is SNHLY and CDR2 is FYNNEI in the germline V gene. The CDR3 has 14 residues. CDR3 amino acids: CVSTQAGAREPQHF. In nucleotides, the CDR3 is TGTGTCAGCACCCAAGCGGGAGCACGGGAGCCCCAGCATTTT.

This clone was counted ten times or more. Other DNA sequences in this specimen translate into the identical CDR3. The chain employs TRBV15 and TRBJ2-5; D might be TRBD2 (6 bases). Trimming pared 8 bases from V and 0 bases from J, leaving 7 bases between. The germline V gene encodes CDR1 LNHNV and CDR2 YYDKDF (reference sequence). This CDR3 spans 12 amino acids. The CDR3 here is CATRGNQETQYF. CDR3 coding DNA: TGTGCCACCCGGGGGAACCAAGAGACCCAGTACTTC.

Of note for this clone: This same CDR3 is encoded by further DNA sequences in the sample. V usage is TRBV5-1 and J usage is TRBJ2-1; D is possibly TRBD2 (6 bases). The CDR3 is made up of 16 amino acids. The V gene's germline CDR1 is SGHRS and CDR2 YFSETQ. V dropped 5 bases and J dropped 4 bases, with 19 bases sitting between them. The CDR3 region is CASRGGVGGNYNEQFF. The CDR3 DNA follows: TGCGCCAGCAGAGGTGGGGTGGGCGGGAATTACAATGAGCAGTTCTTC. Filled out from reference TRBV5-1 and TRBJ2-1, the complete variable domain reads KAGVTQTPRYLIKTRGQQVTLSCSPISGHRSVSWYQQTPGQGLQFLFEYFSETQRNKGNFPGRFSGRQFSNSRSEMNVSTLELGDSALYLCASRGGVGGNYNEQFFGPGTRLTVL.

The rearrangement links TRBV20-1 to TRBJ1-2; 7 bases map to TRBD1. Looked up from germline, CDR1 is DFQATT and CDR2 is SNEGSKA (reference sequence). The CDR3 sequence is 13 residues long. V lost 1 base, J lost 10 bases, and 9 bases stayed unmatched. CDR3 region: CSARGDRGPLYTF. The DNA of the CDR3 is TGCAGTGCTAGAGGGGATAGGGGGCCCCTCTACACCTTC.

In its sample, this clone was seen many times. This chain uses TRBV18 with TRBJ2-7, with 10 bases lining up with TRBD2. The CDR3 has 17 amino acids. With 4 bases clipped from V and 0 bases from J, the junction kept 9 bases outside the gene matches. Germline values: CDR1 KGHSH, CDR2 LQKENI. CDR3 in DNA: TGTGCCAGCTCACTGGGACTAGCGTTGAAAAGCTCCTACGAGCAGTACTTC. Translation: CASSLGLALKSSYEQYF.

The chain is built from TRBV20-1 and TRBJ1-1; maybe TRBD1 (5 bases). The CDR3 extends over 13 amino acids. Germline-derived CDR1 and CDR2 are DFQATT and SNEGSKA (reference sequence). V was trimmed by 0 bases and J by 4 bases, leaving 9 bases between them. CDR3 bases: TGCAGTGCTAGAGAGGGGGTGGGCACTGAAGCTTTCTTT. Its protein is CSAREGVGTEAFF.

Many counts were recorded for this clone. This chain links TRBV28 with TRBJ2-7; 12 nucleotides line up with TRBD2. Germline CDR1 MDHEN, CDR2 SYDVKM. The trim removed 1 base at V and 7 bases at J, leaving 8 bases unmatched. CDR3 length: 16 residues. The CDR3 loop reads CASSLSITLAGGEQYF. CDR3 in DNA: TGTGCCAGCAGTTTATCAATAACACTAGCGGGAGGTGAGCAGTACTTC.

At least ten counts were recorded for this clone. This may be a read error, as it is one base from a much larger clone. The sample contains more than one DNA sequence encoding this CDR3. V and J are TRBV12-3 or TRBV12-4 and TRBJ1-5; a weak D match, TRBD1 (5 bases). The CDR3 is made up of 12 amino acids. CDR3 protein: CASTTANQSQHF. The CDR3 region has the DNA TGTGCCAGCACGACAGCTAATCAGTCCCAGCATTTT.

This clone has a count of ten or more. CDR3 in amino acids: CASSRGASWEQFF. In DNA, the CDR3 is TGTGCCAGTAGCAGGGGGGCGTCATGGGAGCAGTTCTTC. The chain has TRBV28 and TRBJ2-1, with D tentatively TRBD1 (7 bases). The V end lost 9 bases, the J end lost 10 bases, and 19 bases lay between the germline ends. CDR3 length equals 13 residues. Germline CDR1 is MDHEN and CDR2 is SYDVKM.

The chain employs TRBV28 and TRBJ2-2; possible D gene TRBD1, 6 bases. The CDR3 has 14 residues. Trimming took off 1 base at V and 14 bases at J, with 17 bases between the two ends. Looked up from germline, CDR1 is MDHEN and CDR2 is SYDVKM. In nucleotides, the CDR3 is TGTGCCAGCAGTTTATCGGGGACATGGAACTCCCTGTTTTTT. Its translation: CASSLSGTWNSLFF.

This chain uses TRBV3-1 with TRBJ2-7; D is unclear. The CDR3 has 13 amino acids. Germline CDR1 LGHDT, CDR2 YNNKEL (reference sequence). V gave up 0 bases and J gave up 4 bases, with 7 bases separating them. CDR3 nucleotides: TGTGCCAGCAGCCAAGAGTTGGGGTACGAGCAGTACTTC. Translation: CASSQELGYEQYF.